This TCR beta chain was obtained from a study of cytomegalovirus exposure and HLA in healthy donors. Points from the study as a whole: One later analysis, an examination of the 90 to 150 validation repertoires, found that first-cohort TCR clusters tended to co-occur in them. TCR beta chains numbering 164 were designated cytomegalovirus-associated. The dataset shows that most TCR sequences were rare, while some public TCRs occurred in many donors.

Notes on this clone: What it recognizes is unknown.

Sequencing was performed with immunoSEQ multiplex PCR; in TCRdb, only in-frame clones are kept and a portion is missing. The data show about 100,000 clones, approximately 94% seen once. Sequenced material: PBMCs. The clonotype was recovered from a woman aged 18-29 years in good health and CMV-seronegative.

The CDR3 is CASSQETVPAGELFF. In DNA, the CDR3 is TGCGCCAGCAGCCAAGAAACCGTTCCAGCCGGGGAGCTGTTTTTT. V gene TRBV4-3 combines with J gene TRBJ2-2; no definite D call. Looked up from germline, CDR1 is LGHNA and CDR2 is YSLEER. The CDR3 contains 15 residues. V lost 0 bases, J lost 6 bases, and 11 bases lay in between.